These 11 T cell receptor beta chains were all obtained from the same sample, sequenced in a study of control samples from healthy donors and cancer patients. Method: immunoSEQ multiplex PCR; TCRdb's copy keeps in-frame clones and lacks some. The sample contains about 140,000 clones, roughly 89% of which appear only once. The specimen sequenced was blood. Source of these receptors: a man younger than 45 in good health.

The chain is built from TRBV6-5 and TRBJ2-3; TRBD1 might be the D (6 bases). The V and J ends lost 6 bases and 2 bases respectively, with 12 bases between them. From germline, CDR1 is MNHEY and CDR2 SVGAGI. The CDR3 covers 14 residues. CDR3: CASSPRGVTDTQYF. DNA of the CDR3: TGTGCCAGCAGCCCCAGGGGAGTCACAGATACGCAGTATTTT.

The CDR3 sequence: CASSTGLTGQTGNTIYF. The DNA for the CDR3 is TGTGCCAGTAGTACCGGATTGACAGGGCAAACTGGAAACACCATATATTTT. The V call is TRBV19, the J call TRBJ1-3; 7 nucleotides agree with TRBD1. There are 17 residues in the CDR3. Germline V gene lookup returns CDR1 LNHDA and CDR2 SQIVND (reference sequence). The V segment lost 4 bases and the J segment 2 bases; nucleotides outside the gene matches: 11.

The chain is built from TRBV15 and TRBJ1-5, with D uncertain. Trimming removed 0 bases at V and 1 base at J, with 16 bases between. The V gene's germline CDR1 is LNHNV and CDR2 YYDKDF (reference sequence). This CDR3 contains 18 residues. CDR3 sequence (DNA): TGTGCCACCAGCAGAGATATTCAAGGGCTCGGGAGCAATCAGCCCCAGCATTTT. Amino acid sequence: CATSRDIQGLGSNQPQHF.

This sequence joins TRBV10-3 and TRBJ2-7; a weak D match, TRBD2 (6 bases). V lost 3 bases and J lost 3, with 12 bases in between. The germline V gene has CDR1 ENHRY and CDR2 SYGVKD. This CDR3 contains 14 residues. In DNA, the CDR3 is TGTGCCATCAGTGATAGGGACTCAAACTACGAGCAGTACTTC. Residues: CAISDRDSNYEQYF.

The chain has TRBV30 and TRBJ2-2; TRBD2 matches at 9 bases. From germline, CDR1 is GTSNPN and CDR2 SVGIG (reference sequence). The CDR3 has 16 residues. With V trimmed by 1 base and J by 7 bases, 10 bases remained unmatched. The CDR3 DNA reads as TGTGCCTGGAGTGGGGCGGGAGGGCCTGTCGACGGGGAGCTGTTTTTT. It specifies CAWSGAGGPVDGELFF. The full variable domain, in which reference TRBV30 and TRBJ2-2 provide the parts outside the CDR3, is SQTIHQWPATLVQPVGSPLSLECTVEGTSNPNLYWYRQAAGRGLQLLFYSVGIGQISSEVPQNLSASRPQDRQFILSSKKLLLSDSGFYLCAWSGAGGPVDGELFFGEGSRLTVL.

A single count supports this clone. The rearrangement links TRBV12-5 to TRBJ2-2; tentatively, D is TRBD1 (6 bases). V was trimmed by 2 bases and J by 6 bases, leaving 13 bases between them. This CDR3 is built from 15 residues. Germline values: CDR1 LGHNT, CDR2 FRNRAP. CDR3 loop: CASGLPRQAPGELFF. The CDR3 coding sequence is TGTGCTAGTGGTTTGCCTAGACAGGCTCCCGGGGAGCTGTTTTTT.

This clone came up once. The chain joins TRBV28 to TRBJ1-1; TRBD1 agrees at 11 bases. V was pared by 6 bases and J by 10 bases, with 7 bases of the junction left unmatched. Germline-derived CDR1 and CDR2 are MDHEN and SYDVKM. The CDR3 covers 13 residues. CDR3 protein: CASRKTGQGGAFF. The CDR3 nucleotides are TGTGCCAGCAGAAAAACGGGACAGGGGGGAGCTTTCTTT.

The chain couples TRBV7-9 to TRBJ2-3, with TRBD2 matching over 11 bases. V shed 5 bases, J shed 2 bases, and the junction held 6 bases outside the gene matches. The CDR3 is 16 residues long. In germline, CDR1 is SEHNR, CDR2 FQNEAQ (reference sequence). CDR3 residues: CASSPLTSGVTDTQYF. CDR3 DNA: TGTGCCAGCAGCCCCCTGACTAGCGGGGTCACAGATACGCAGTATTTT.

This CDR3 is CASSPGLLQETQYF. The DNA for the CDR3 is TGTGCCAGCAGCCCAGGGCTACTCCAAGAGACCCAGTACTTC. This rearrangement joins TRBV5-6 to TRBJ2-5; tentatively, D is TRBD1 (5 bases). Trimming took 4 bases from V and 1 from J, leaving 11 bases between them. Germline V CDR1 and CDR2: SGHDT, YYEEEE. CDR3 size: 14 residues.

CDR3 bases: TGTGCCAGCCCCGGACAGAACTATGGCTACACCTTC. This translates into CASPGQNYGYTF. The chain recombines TRBV2 with TRBJ1-2; D might be TRBD1 (6 bases). This CDR3 region has 12 residues. The V gene lost 8 bases and the J gene lost 2 bases, with 9 bases spanning the gap. Per germline, CDR1 SNHLY and CDR2 FYNNEI.

The rearrangement links TRBV9 to TRBJ2-7; TRBD1 matches at 7 bases. V shed 0 bases, J shed 4 bases, and the junction held 7 bases outside the gene matches. Germline V CDR1 and CDR2: SGDLS, YYNGEE. The CDR3 length is 15 residues. CDR3 nucleotides: TGTGCCAGCAGCGTAGACTCAGGGGGTCTGTACGAGCAGTACTTC. This translates into CASSVDSGGLYEQYF.